Listed here are 18 T cell receptor beta chains from one sample, sequenced in a study of beta chain features in type 1 diabetes. Regarding the study as a whole: Significant though moderate, a shortening of TCRB CDR3s appeared in all four CD4+ subsets of Type 1 diabetes patients.

Expressed TCRB transcripts were sequenced because the isolated RNA had all been reverse transcribed beforehand. Generated by immunoSEQ multiplex PCR, the TCRdb table keeps only in-frame clones and is missing some. This repertoire shows 500,000 to 800,000 clones, approximately 13% found once; its top ten account for more than 0.09%. These receptors' targets are unknown. The sample comprised naive CD4+ T cells from blood. The receptor source for this set is a man aged 25-40 years with type 1 diabetes.

The chain is built from TRBV7-9 and TRBJ2-3, with D possibly being TRBD1 or TRBD2 (7 bases each). Germline V gene data show CDR1 as SEHNR and CDR2 as FQNEAQ (reference sequence). V lost 5 bases and J 9 bases, leaving 18 bases between the germline ends. The CDR3 is made up of 14 amino acids. The CDR3 spells CASSAHLGGGTQYF. For the CDR3, the DNA is TGTGCCAGCAGCGCCCACTTGGGAGGGGGCACGCAGTATTTT.

This rearrangement joins TRBV5-1 to TRBJ1-2; D is uncertain. CDR1 SGHRS and CDR2 YFSETQ come from the germline V gene. The V gene lost 2 bases and the J gene lost 8 bases, with 16 bases spanning the gap. The CDR3 is made up of 14 amino acids. The CDR3 nucleotides read TGCGCCAGCAGCTTATCTGGGAATGGCTACGGCTACACCTTC. Amino acid sequence: CASSLSGNGYGYTF.

V gene TRBV7-2 combines with J gene TRBJ1-2; D gene unclear. Trimming stripped 5 bases from V and 8 bases from J, with 12 bases between. The germline gives CDR1 SGHTA, CDR2 FQGNSA. CDR3 size: 12 residues. The CDR3 DNA sequence: TGTGCCAGCAGCGGCCCAACCGGCGGCTACACCTTC. Translation gives CASSGPTGGYTF.

This clone was picked up a small number of times. The CDR3 sequence is CASSVGWDRGNEQYF. CDR3 coding DNA: TGTGCCAGCAGCGTAGGCTGGGACAGGGGCAACGAGCAGTACTTC. This chain uses TRBV9 with TRBJ2-7; 10 bases agree with TRBD1. CDR3 length: 15 amino acids. V lost 0 bases to trimming and J lost 5 bases; unmatched junction nucleotides: 5. Germline-derived CDR1 and CDR2 are SGDLS and YYNGEE.

This clone appeared a few times. The chain carries TRBV2 and TRBJ1-2; 7 bases map to TRBD1. The CDR3 length is 13 residues. Germline loops: CDR1 SNHLY, CDR2 FYNNEI. With V trimmed by 1 base and J by 6 bases, 2 bases remained unmatched. For the CDR3, the DNA is TGTGCCAGCAGTGAAGGGCAGGGGGATGGCTACACCTTC. Translated, it gives CASSEGQGDGYTF. The variable domain in full, completed from reference TRBV2 and TRBJ1-2, reads EPEVTQTPSHQVTQMGQEVILRCVPISNHLYFYWYRQILGQKVEFLVSFYNNEISEKSEIFDDQFSVERPDGSNFTLKIRSTKLEDSAMYFCASSEGQGDGYTFGSGTRLTVV.

The chain recombines TRBV6-6 with TRBJ1-5, with D hard to call. V was shortened by 0 bases and J by 11 bases, with 14 bases between the two germline ends. The CDR3 totals 14 residues. Germline V gene data show CDR1 as MNHNY and CDR2 as SVGAGI (reference sequence). CDR3 coding DNA: TGTGCCAGCAGTTACTCGATCGGGTCTCTGTCCCAGCATTTT. Translated: CASSYSIGSLSQHF.

This clone turned up a few times. In DNA form, the CDR3 reads TGTGCCAGCAGCTTCGGACAGGGAAACATTCAGTACTTC. Translation: CASSFGQGNIQYF. The V call is TRBV5-4, the J call TRBJ2-4; 8 nucleotides line up with TRBD1. J gave up 6 bases and V 2 bases, and 1 base lay outside the gene matches. Germline CDR1 and CDR2: SGHNT and YYREEE (reference sequence). The CDR3 has 13 residues.

This clone was counted only a few times. V is TRBV28 and J is TRBJ2-3, with D possibly matching TRBD1 (5 bases). Trimming removed 6 bases from V and 6 bases from J, with 16 bases in between. CDR3 size: 14 residues. Germline V gives CDR1 MDHEN, CDR2 SYDVKM. The CDR3 coding sequence is TGTGCCAGCAGCCCCAAGACCTCAGGGGATACGCAGTATTTT. Protein product: CASSPKTSGDTQYF.

This clone was seen more than once but under ten times. The chain combines TRBV29-1 with TRBJ2-7; 9 nucleotides match TRBD1. The CDR3 has 13 amino acids. CDR1 is SQVTM, CDR2 ANQGSEA, per germline. V dropped 7 bases and J dropped 3; count of bases not matched to a gene: 7. The CDR3 region is CSASPGQGYEQYF. CDR3 DNA: TGCAGCGCATCCCCGGGACAGGGCTACGAGCAGTACTTC.

The table lists this clone with many counts. The V and J genes are TRBV14 and TRBJ2-1, with D perhaps TRBD2 (5 bases). CDR1 and CDR2 from the germline V gene are SGHDN and FVKESK. Trimming left V 1 base short and J 7 bases short, with 11 bases between. The CDR3 is 14 amino acids. CDR3 in amino acids: CASSQAAGSNEQFF. CDR3 coding DNA: TGTGCCAGCAGCCAAGCCGCGGGTAGTAATGAGCAGTTCTTC.

This clone turned up a few times. V gene TRBV7-9 combines with J gene TRBJ2-7; a possible D gene is TRBD2 (6 bases). Germline V lookup: CDR1 SEHNR, CDR2 FQNEAQ (reference sequence). The CDR3 totals 15 residues. The V gene lost 1 base and the J gene lost 0 bases, with 10 bases spanning the gap. The CDR3 bases are TGTGCCAGCAGCTTAGGAGGGGACTTCTCCTACGAGCAGTACTTC. It yields the protein CASSLGGDFSYEQYF. The variable domain in full, completed from reference TRBV7-9 and TRBJ2-7, reads DTGVSQNPRHKITKRGQNVTFRCDPISEHNRLYWYRQTLGQGPEFLTYFQNEAQLEKSRLLSDRFSAERPKGSFSTLEIQRTEQGDSAMYLCASSLGGDFSYEQYFGPGTRLTVT.

The sample holds a few counts of this clone. This sequence joins TRBV29-1 and TRBJ2-7; possible D gene TRBD1, 5 bases. Trimming left V 7 bases short and J 4 bases short, with 20 bases between. There are 14 residues in the CDR3. Per the germline V gene, CDR1 is SQVTM and CDR2 is ANQGSEA. CDR3 in amino acids: CSATGISGPYEQYF. CDR3 bases: TGCAGCGCAACAGGCATTTCAGGGCCTTACGAGCAGTACTTC.

The rearrangement uses TRBV7-2 and TRBJ2-3; 9 bases agree with TRBD2. This CDR3 has 15 residues. The V gene end was trimmed by 6 bases and the J gene end by 3 bases; junction bases not matched to a gene: 7. Germline assignment: CDR1 SGHTA and CDR2 FQGNSA. CDR3 region: CASRLTTSGTDTQYF. DNA of the CDR3: TGTGCCAGCAGGCTGACGACTAGCGGAACAGATACGCAGTATTTT.

This clone appeared a few times. This rearrangement joins TRBV2 to TRBJ2-5; 8 bases align to TRBD1. Unmatched junction bases numbered 6, after V lost 7 bases and J lost 5 bases. This CDR3 contains 13 residues. CDR1 SNHLY and CDR2 FYNNEI come from the germline V gene. In DNA, the CDR3 is TGTGCCAGCATGGCAGGGGGCTTGGAGACCCAGTACTTC. Amino acids: CASMAGGLETQYF. Complete variable domain (other parts from reference TRBV2 and TRBJ2-5): EPEVTQTPSHQVTQMGQEVILRCVPISNHLYFYWYRQILGQKVEFLVSFYNNEISEKSEIFDDQFSVERPDGSNFTLKIRSTKLEDSAMYFCASMAGGLETQYFGPGTRLLVL.

The chain couples TRBV11-3 to TRBJ1-2; D gene ambiguous. V was trimmed by 5 bases and J by 8 bases, leaving 12 bases between them. In germline, CDR1 is SGHNT, CDR2 YENEEA. The CDR3 has 12 residues. The CDR3 is CASSEHSGGYTF. As DNA, the CDR3 is TGTGCCAGCAGCGAACACTCGGGAGGCTACACCTTC. The full variable domain, in which reference TRBV11-3 and TRBJ1-2 provide the parts outside the CDR3, is EAGVVQSPRYKIIEKKQPVAFWCNPISGHNTLYWYLQNLGQGPELLIRYENEEAVDDSQLPKDRFSAERLKGVDSTLKIQPAELGDSAVYLCASSEHSGGYTFGSGTRLTVV.

V gene TRBV12-5 combines with J gene TRBJ2-3, with D uncertain. The length of the CDR3 is 13 residues. Trimming pared 4 bases from V and 2 bases from J, leaving 7 bases between. The germline gives CDR1 LGHNT, CDR2 FRNRAP. The CDR3 loop is CASGSTITDTQYF. The CDR3 DNA sequence: TGTGCTAGTGGTTCCACAATCACAGATACGCAGTATTTT.

This clone has more than one count but fewer than ten. The V gene is TRBV10-3, the J gene TRBJ1-2; 11 bases match TRBD1. Germline V gives CDR1 ENHRY, CDR2 SYGVKD. V lost 7 bases, J lost 8 bases, and 9 bases stayed unmatched. The CDR3 totals 14 residues. The CDR3 DNA sequence: TGTGCCATCACCCGGACAGGGGGCGATCAGGGCTACACCTTC. Protein product: CAITRTGGDQGYTF.

A remark on this clone: This specimen includes other DNA sequences encoding the same CDR3. The V call is TRBV5-1, the J call TRBJ2-5, with D maybe TRBD1 (6 bases). CDR1 and CDR2 from the germline V gene are SGHRS and YFSETQ. Trimming left V 0 bases short and J 2 bases short, with 14 bases between. The CDR3 sequence is 16 residues long. The CDR3 nucleotides read TGCGCCAGCAGCTTGGTTGTCGACAGGCTGCAAGAGACCCAGTACTTC. Protein product: CASSLVVDRLQETQYF.